These T cell receptor beta chains were read from a single sample in a study of blood T cells in healthy people across ages. One entry per CDR3 protein, called by TCRdb with MiXCR from the 5' RACE reads. The sample includes 1,500,000 or so distinct CDR3 sequences, approximately 43% of them seen just once. The specimen sequenced was blood. Receptors were obtained from a woman younger than 30 in good health. The CDR3 runs from the conserved cysteine through the conserved F or W. The order of the fields is J gene, V gene, CDR3 length, clone size, D gene, CDR3 DNA, CDR3 protein. D genes are given only for firm matches. Expanded clones get a size class; other rows say once, few or many, or leave the size out.

>TRBJ1-4|TRBV7-2|13|few|NA
TGTGCCAGCAGAAAACACGAAAATGAAAAACTGTTTTTT
CASRKHENEKLFF
>TRBJ1-3|TRBV7-2|15|NA|TRBD1
TGTGCCAGCAGCTTACAGGGGGCTTACGGAAACACCATATATTTT
CASSLQGAYGNTIYF
>TRBJ2-3|TRBV7-2|16|few|TRBD2
TGTGCCAGCAGCGCCTATAGCGGGGGGGTCCCAGATACGCAGTATTTT
CASSAYSGGVPDTQYF
>TRBJ2-3|TRBV20-1|16|NA|TRBD2
TGCAGTGCTAGGGTACTAGCGGGAGCGCCAGGAGATACGCAGTATTTT
CSARVLAGAPGDTQYF
>TRBJ1-1|TRBV5-1|16|few|NA
TGCGCCAGCAGCTTGGCCCCAGGGTGGTTGAACACTGAAGCTTTCTTT
CASSLAPGWLNTEAFF
>TRBJ1-6|TRBV11-2|14|few|TRBD1
TGTGCCAGCAGAGGGACAGGGGAAGGATCACCCCTCCACTTT
CASRGTGEGSPLHF
>TRBJ2-3|TRBV27|14|many|NA
TGTGCCAGCAGTTTTCCGGGTCCCACAGATACGCAGTATTTT
CASSFPGPTDTQYF
>TRBJ2-1|TRBV7-3|17|NA|TRBD2
TGTGCCAGCAGCTTAATAGCGGGAGGGCCACCATACAATGAGCAGTTCTTC
CASSLIAGGPPYNEQFF
>TRBJ1-5|TRBV4-1|17|NA|NA
TGCGCCAGCAGCCACTCCCCCGCGCGACAGGCCAATCAGCCCCAGCATTTT
CASSHSPARQANQPQHF
>TRBJ1-2|TRBV12-3/TRBV12-4|12|NA|TRBD1
TGTGCCAGCAGTCCGGACAGGGCAGAGCTCACCTTC
CASSPDRAELTF
>TRBJ2-3|TRBV3-1|16|NA|TRBD2
TGTGCCAGCAGCCAAGCGGGAGGGCCCTCCCCAGATACGCAGTATTTT
CASSQAGGPSPDTQYF
>TRBJ1-5|TRBV20-1|12|NA|NA
TGCAGTACGCGTAGCGGCAATCAGCCCCAGCATTTT
CSTRSGNQPQHF
>TRBJ2-7|TRBV12-3/TRBV12-4|14|few|TRBD2
TGTGCCAGCAGCCCCGGCGGGAGTCGCTACGAGCAGTACTTC
CASSPGGSRYEQYF
>TRBJ1-1|TRBV6-6|13|NA|NA
TGTGCCAGCTCTCCCGAGCCGGGCACTGAAGCTTTCTTT
CASSPEPGTEAFF
>TRBJ1-5|TRBV7-9|16|NA|NA
TGTGCCAGCAGCCCTATACAGGGAAGGGTGAATCAGCCCCAGCATTTT
CASSPIQGRVNQPQHF
>TRBJ2-2|TRBV12-5|14|few|NA
TGTGCTAGTGGTTTGGGGCAGAACACCGGGGAGCTGTTTTTT
CASGLGQNTGELFF
>TRBJ1-2|TRBV5-1|15|NA|NA
TGCGCCAGCAGCCAAATGATCGGGAGATGGAATGGCTACACCTTC
CASSQMIGRWNGYTF
>TRBJ2-4|TRBV6-2/TRBV6-3|16|NA|NA
TGTGCCAGCAGCTACAGGAACCGAGCTGGCAAAAACATTCAGTACTTC
CASSYRNRAGKNIQYF
>TRBJ2-2|TRBV7-3|14|NA|NA
TGTGCCAGCAGCTCGAGGACCGGAGGCGGGGAGCTGTTTTTT
CASSSRTGGGELFF
>TRBJ1-5|TRBV28|14|NA|NA
TGTGCCAGCAGAGGTCAGGGTTTCAATCAGCCCCAGCATTTT
CASRGQGFNQPQHF
>TRBJ2-7|TRBV7-9|15|NA|TRBD2
TGTGCCAGCAGCCACATGACTAGCCGACTCTACGAGCAGTACTTC
CASSHMTSRLYEQYF
>TRBJ2-6|TRBV7-2|17|NA|NA
TGTGCCAGCAGCTTAGGACATGCGAGCTCTGGGGCCAACGTCCTGACTTTC
CASSLGHASSGANVLTF
>TRBJ2-1|TRBV4-2|16|NA|NA
TGTGCCAGCAGCCAAGCCGCGACTAGCTCCTACAATGAGCAGTTCTTC
CASSQAATSSYNEQFF
>TRBJ2-1|TRBV6-5|14|few|NA
TGTGCCAGCAGTCATGAGACAGGTTTCAGGGAGCAGTTCTTC
CASSHETGFREQFF
>TRBJ2-7|TRBV7-9|15|few|NA
TGTGCCAGCAGCTTAGGAGTGGGGCAGGATGACGAGCAGTACTTC
CASSLGVGQDDEQYF
>TRBJ1-2|TRBV29-1|11|NA|NA
TGCAGCGTTGCGGGGTGGGGTGGCTACACCTTC
CSVAGWGGYTF
>TRBJ1-2|TRBV4-3|12|few|NA
TGCGTCAGCAGCCAGGACGGGTATGGCTACACCTTC
CVSSQDGYGYTF
>TRBJ1-4|TRBV15|13|NA|TRBD1
TGTGCCACCCAGGACAGGGTCACTGAAAAACTGTTTTTT
CATQDRVTEKLFF
>TRBJ2-6|TRBV27|14|few|NA
TGTGCCAGCAGGTCTGGGTGGGGGGCCAACGTCCTGACTTTC
CASRSGWGANVLTF
>TRBJ1-2|TRBV6-2/TRBV6-3|13|few|NA
TGTGCCAGCAGTTTGTATGTTAACTATGGCTACACCTTC
CASSLYVNYGYTF
>TRBJ1-1|TRBV29-1|14|NA|NA
TGCAGCGTTGAACGGCCGGGAATGAACACTGAAGCTTTCTTT
CSVERPGMNTEAFF
>TRBJ2-1|TRBV20-1|15|NA|TRBD1
TGCAGTGCTAGGAGTGGACAGGGGGCGATCAATGAGCAGTTCTTC
CSARSGQGAINEQFF
>TRBJ2-1|TRBV5-1|17|NA|TRBD1
TGCGCCAGCAGCTTCTCGGACAGGAGAGGGTTCTCCAATGAGCAGTTCTTC
CASSFSDRRGFSNEQFF
>TRBJ2-5|TRBV27|16|NA|TRBD1
TGTGCCAGCAGTTTCTCCCCCGGGACAGGGGTACAGACCCAGTACTTC
CASSFSPGTGVQTQYF
>TRBJ2-1|TRBV20-1|15|NA|TRBD1
TGCAGTGCTCCTCCCCGGACAGGGGGCATGAATGAGCAGTTCTTC
CSAPPRTGGMNEQFF
>TRBJ1-2|TRBV12-3/TRBV12-4|14|few|NA
TGTGCCAGCAGTTTAGGGTCTCAGCAGTATGGCTACACCTTC
CASSLGSQQYGYTF
>TRBJ2-3|TRBV10-3|16|once|TRBD2
TGTGCCATCAGTGCCGGACTAGCGGGAGATGGAGATACGCAGTATTTT
CAISAGLAGDGDTQYF
>TRBJ2-7|TRBV15|16|few|NA
TGTGCCACCAGCAGAGTCGCGGGCAGTAGTTTCTACGAGCAGTACTTC
CATSRVAGSSFYEQYF
>TRBJ2-5|TRBV5-5|17|NA|NA
TGTGCCAGCAGCTTTGGGGATGAGATTGCCACGTTGCAGACCCAGTACTTC
CASSFGDEIATLQTQYF
>TRBJ2-2|TRBV20-1|16|NA|NA
TGCAGTGCTAGAGATCGGGGATCCCGGTGGGCCGGGGAGCTGTTTTTT
CSARDRGSRWAGELFF
>TRBJ2-5|TRBV20-1|12|NA|NA
TGCAGTGCTAGAGACTTTAGCGGAGAGCGGTACTTC
CSARDFSGERYF
>TRBJ2-1|TRBV27|17|few|TRBD1
TGTGCCAGCAAGGTTTTTGAGACAGGGAGCTCCTACAATGAGCAGTTCTTC
CASKVFETGSSYNEQFF
>TRBJ2-7|TRBV7-2|17|NA|TRBD2
TGTGCCAGCAGCCTAGTAGCGGGAGGGCCAGCCTACAATGAGCAGTACTTC
CASSLVAGGPAYNEQYF
>TRBJ1-2|TRBV20-1|15|NA|NA
TGCAGTGCTAGAGGCAAGGGAGGGGAAAGCTATGGCTACACCTTC
CSARGKGGESYGYTF
>TRBJ2-1|TRBV5-1|18|NA|TRBD2
TGCGCCAGCAGATCCTATTTAAGCGGGGGAACCTCCTACAATGAGCAGTTCTTC
CASRSYLSGGTSYNEQFF
>TRBJ2-7|TRBV10-3|17|once|TRBD1
TGTGCCATCAGTGAGTCCGACAGGGGAGGATGCTCCTACGAGCAGTACTTC
CAISESDRGGCSYEQYF
>TRBJ1-2|TRBV20-1|14|NA|TRBD1
TGCAGTGCTGCTACCGGGACAGGACCTTATGGCTACACCTTC
CSAATGTGPYGYTF
>TRBJ2-7|TRBV7-2|16|NA|NA
TGTGCCAGCAGCTTAGCGCAGGGCATGAGCTCCTACGAGCAGTACTTC
CASSLAQGMSSYEQYF
>TRBJ1-4|TRBV7-8|16|NA|NA
TGTGCCAGCAGCTTAAAGGCCCCCGTTATTAATGAAAAACTGTTTTTT
CASSLKAPVINEKLFF
>TRBJ1-1|TRBV11-2|14|NA|TRBD1
TGTGCCAGCAGCACCCAACAGGGGACCACTGAAGCTTTCTTT
CASSTQQGTTEAFF
>TRBJ1-1|TRBV7-9|15|few|TRBD1
TGTGCCAGCAGCGGCAGACAGGGGTTAAACACTGAAGCTTTCTTT
CASSGRQGLNTEAFF